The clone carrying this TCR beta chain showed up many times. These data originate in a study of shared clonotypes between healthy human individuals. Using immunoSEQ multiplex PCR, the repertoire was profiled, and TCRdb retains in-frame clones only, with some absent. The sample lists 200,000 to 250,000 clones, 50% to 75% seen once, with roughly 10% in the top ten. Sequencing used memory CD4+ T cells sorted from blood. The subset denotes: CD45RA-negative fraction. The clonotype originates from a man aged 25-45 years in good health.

CDR3 DNA sequence: TGCGCCAGCAGCTTGAGCGCGGGAGCGAGGGAGACCCAGTACTTC. Amino acids: CASSLSAGARETQYF. J is TRBJ2-5 and V is TRBV5-1, with 7 bases identical to TRBD2. The CDR3 has 15 amino acids. V shed 1 base and J 5 bases; nucleotides not matched to a gene: 8. Germline lookup yields CDR1 SGHRS and CDR2 YFSETQ.